These T cell receptor beta chains were read from a single sample in a study of breast tumors, draining lymph nodes, adjacent tissues. TCRdb passed the multiplex PCR reads through MiXCR, listing each CDR3 protein once. The sample holds 20,000 to 25,000 distinct CDR3 sequences, around 50% seen once. Sequencing was carried out using breast tumor tissue. These receptors were taken from a female donor with breast cancer. Some clones in this sample may be carry-over from other donors' samples. Both conserved end residues are part of each CDR3. Each record gives: J gene, V gene, clone size, CDR3 protein. Not every row has a clone size; where given, it reads once, few, many or a size class.

j_gene: TRBJ2-3; v_gene: TRBV15; abundance: .; CDR3aa: CATSRGGRNTDTQYF
j_gene: TRBJ2-5; v_gene: TRBV20-1; abundance: many; CDR3aa: CSAGRDSHTQETQYF
j_gene: TRBJ2-3; v_gene: TRBV15; abundance: many; CDR3aa: CATLGPLRGRKSYTQYF
j_gene: TRBJ2-7; v_gene: TRBV7-6; abundance: medium-sized; CDR3aa: CASSLGPAGGRPEQYF
j_gene: TRBJ1-5; v_gene: TRBV20-1; abundance: .; CDR3aa: CSATPQGGMPNQPQHF
j_gene: TRBJ2-1; v_gene: TRBV19; abundance: many; CDR3aa: CASGTGGAYNEQFF
j_gene: TRBJ1-6; v_gene: TRBV11-2; abundance: .; CDR3aa: CASSLTSASPLHF
j_gene: TRBJ1-2; v_gene: TRBV27; abundance: many; CDR3aa: CASSLAGSNYGYTF
j_gene: TRBJ2-7; v_gene: TRBV29-1; abundance: few; CDR3aa: CSVRADYEQYF
j_gene: TRBJ2-1; v_gene: TRBV11-2; abundance: many; CDR3aa: CASSLRTGEQFF
j_gene: TRBJ1-3; v_gene: TRBV7-2; abundance: .; CDR3aa: CASSPYRANTIYF
j_gene: TRBJ1-2; v_gene: TRBV15; abundance: once; CDR3aa: CATSRDNNYGYTF
j_gene: TRBJ2-7; v_gene: TRBV20-1; abundance: medium-sized; CDR3aa: CSARDSRTPYEQYF
j_gene: TRBJ1-3; v_gene: TRBV4-1; abundance: .; CDR3aa: CASRPRGRSGNTIYF
j_gene: TRBJ1-6; v_gene: TRBV7-2; abundance: many; CDR3aa: CASSPGGRVSPLHF
j_gene: TRBJ2-5; v_gene: TRBV29-1; abundance: .; CDR3aa: CSVLLPRQRETQYF
j_gene: TRBJ2-5; v_gene: TRBV5-8; abundance: many; CDR3aa: CASSIGQGAAETQHF
j_gene: TRBJ1-2; v_gene: TRBV6-1; abundance: few; CDR3aa: CASSESKGYGYTF
j_gene: TRBJ2-1; v_gene: TRBV20-1; abundance: .; CDR3aa: CSARDLRGVGENYNEQFF
j_gene: TRBJ1-2; v_gene: TRBV10-3; abundance: .; CDR3aa: CAISEGGRRAGYTF
j_gene: TRBJ1-2; v_gene: TRBV28; abundance: .; CDR3aa: CASSLRQGAGGYTF
j_gene: TRBJ2-6; v_gene: TRBV20-1; abundance: few; CDR3aa: CSAVNPGANVPTF
j_gene: TRBJ2-3; v_gene: TRBV7-8; abundance: .; CDR3aa: CASKSFFSGADTQYF
j_gene: TRBJ2-2; v_gene: TRBV10-3; abundance: .; CDR3aa: CATSVGLARSGELFF
j_gene: TRBJ2-3; v_gene: TRBV29-1; abundance: .; CDR3aa: CSVEPRADTQYF
j_gene: TRBJ2-7; v_gene: TRBV6-5; abundance: .; CDR3aa: CASSCGLAGYGQYF
j_gene: TRBJ2-7; v_gene: TRBV6-5; abundance: medium-sized; CDR3aa: CASSLGPGEQYF
j_gene: TRBJ2-7; v_gene: TRBV5-1; abundance: .; CDR3aa: CASSDRGSYEQYF
j_gene: TRBJ1-6; v_gene: TRBV9; abundance: .; CDR3aa: CASSPTTGTGASQINSPLHF
j_gene: TRBJ1-2; v_gene: TRBV20-1; abundance: .; CDR3aa: CSARDWGDGYAF
j_gene: TRBJ1-4; v_gene: TRBV12-5; abundance: .; CDR3aa: CASGLGEKLFF
j_gene: TRBJ1-2; v_gene: TRBV25-1; abundance: .; CDR3aa: CASSEWYSKNYGYTF